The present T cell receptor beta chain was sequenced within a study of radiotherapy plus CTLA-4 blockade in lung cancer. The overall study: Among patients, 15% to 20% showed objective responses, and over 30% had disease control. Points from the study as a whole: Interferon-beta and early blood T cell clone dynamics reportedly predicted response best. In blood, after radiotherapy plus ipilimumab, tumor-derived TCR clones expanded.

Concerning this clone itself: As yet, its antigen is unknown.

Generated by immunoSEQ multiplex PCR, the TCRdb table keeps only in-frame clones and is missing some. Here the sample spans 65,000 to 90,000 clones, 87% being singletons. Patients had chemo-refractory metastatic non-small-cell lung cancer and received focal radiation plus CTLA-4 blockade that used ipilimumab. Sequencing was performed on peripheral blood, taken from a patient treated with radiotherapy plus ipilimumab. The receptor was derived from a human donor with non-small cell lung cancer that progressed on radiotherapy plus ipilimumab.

CDR3 bases: TGTGCCTGGAGTACCAGGGGACTCACTGAAGCTTTCTTT. Translated, it gives CAWSTRGLTEAFF. The chain combines TRBV30 with TRBJ1-1; D may be TRBD1 (6 bases). Between the trimmed V and J ends, which lost 2 bases and 4 bases, there was a span of 11 bases. The CDR3 loop spans 13 amino acids. Per germline, CDR1 GTSNPN and CDR2 SVGIG (reference sequence). The variable domain in full, completed from reference TRBV30 and TRBJ1-1, reads SQTIHQWPATLVQPVGSPLSLECTVEGTSNPNLYWYRQAAGRGLQLLFYSVGIGQISSEVPQNLSASRPQDRQFILSSKKLLLSDSGFYLCAWSTRGLTEAFFGQGTRLTVV.